This TCR beta chain emerged from a study of cytomegalovirus exposure and HLA in healthy donors. Study-level results: Among immune exposure information, only CMV serostatus was available. Excluded were some V segments that proved indistinguishable, including TRBV6-2 and TRBV6-3. It was reported that the classifier diagnosed cytomegalovirus status with high specificity and sensitivity in both the original and validation cohorts.

The PCR used 60 Vbeta and 13 Jbeta primers. Assay: immunoSEQ multiplex PCR; the TCRdb copy retains only in-frame clones and omits some. The sample shows hundreds of thousands of clones, approximately 68% of them seen only once. The CDR3 has 12 amino acids. Per germline, CDR1 SQVTM and CDR2 ANQGSEA. About this clone: The antigen remains undetermined.

The TCR originated in a woman aged 25-40 years in good health and CMV-seronegative. Source material: PBMCs. This chain connects TRBV29-1 to TRBJ2-7, with 11 positions matching TRBD2. Here the CDR3 DNA reads TGCAGTATTAGCGGGAGGGCCCGAGAGCAGTACTTC. It codes for CSISGRAREQYF.